The rows below give T cell receptor beta chains drawn from one sample of a study of T cells in localized non-small cell lung cancer. Sequencing was performed with immunoSEQ multiplex PCR; in TCRdb, only in-frame clones are kept and a portion is missing. This table holds some 2,000 clones, under 50% found once. The source material was lung tumor tissue, sampled before any cancer treatment. The receptor source for this set is a male donor at least 60 years old with stage II lung adenocarcinoma. Each CDR3 is given without its conserved first and last residue. The D gene is left open where the match is weak.

>TRBJ2-3|TRBV30|.
AWSVGGASDTQY
>TRBJ2-7|TRBV19|.
ASSGTEYEQY
>TRBJ2-1|TRBV4-1|.
ASSPLPESSYNEQF
>TRBJ1-4|TRBV6-8|.
ASSWGGATNEKLF
>TRBJ1-1|TRBV18|.
ASSPLENTEAF
>TRBJ1-5|TRBV28|.
ATSEWDPNQPQH
>TRBJ2-7|TRBV6-9|.
AITEGYEQY
>TRBJ2-7|TRBV19|TRBD2
ASSPGLVYEQY
>TRBJ1-1|TRBV9|TRBD1
ASSATGMDTEAF
>TRBJ1-4|TRBV28|.
ASSLSGEEKLF
>TRBJ2-1|TRBV11-3|TRBD2
ASAWTRNLNEQF
>TRBJ2-1|TRBV29-1|.
SLGRRGGQGRDEQF